The present T cell receptor (beta chain) was sequenced within a study of blood T cells in healthy people across ages. The V and J ends lost 8 bases and 8 bases, in that order; junction bases with no gene match: 17. This CDR3 region has 16 residues. Together with a sample-barcoded 5' primer, a J-beta primer mix was included in a second PCR lasting roughly 7 to 11 cycles. Using its own MiXCR run on the 5' RACE reads, TCRdb lists one record per CDR3 protein. The sample consists of some 1,000,000 distinct CDR3 sequences, roughly a quarter of them appearing once. These data also featured in a second study, about T cells of mothers and their children.

The V and J genes are TRBV12-3 or TRBV12-4 and TRBJ2-4; 8 nucleotides line up with TRBD2. The sequence came from a girl aged 2 to 10 in good health. What was sequenced was blood. CDR3 in amino acids: CASSSTGTRDYYIQYF. The CDR3 coding sequence is TGTGCCAGCTCCTCCACCGGGACTAGAGATTACTACATTCAGTACTTC.